The clone carrying this T cell receptor beta chain was seen ten or more times. Amplification of TCR alpha and beta CDR3 regions from RNA used iRepertoire nested multiplex PCR. A single record per CDR3 protein comes from TCRdb applying MiXCR to the multiplex PCR reads. The sample lists some 93,000 distinct CDR3 sequences, around 37% occurring once. This record belongs to a study of glioma-infiltrating T cells. Between the trimmed V and J ends, which lost 5 bases and 11 bases, there was a span of 12 bases. The CDR3 has 12 residues. Germline values: CDR1 MDHEN, CDR2 SYDVKM. This clonotype was sampled from a human donor with low-grade glioma or glioblastoma, undergoing nonglioma brain surgery, or in good health (not recorded which). This chain links TRBV28 with TRBJ1-4, with D maybe TRBD1 (6 bases). Source material: glioma tissue, nonneoplastic brain tissue, or PBMCs (not recorded which). The CDR3 loop is CASSVDSRKLFF. DNA for the CDR3: TGTGCCAGCAGTGTGGACAGTCGGAAACTGTTTTTT.